The clone carrying this T cell receptor (beta chain) has at least ten counts. These data come from a study of blood T cell repertoires in COVID-19. In the study overall: Researchers got acute and convalescent COVID-19 samples from the United States, Italy and Spain. Nucleic acid was either cDNA or gDNA, and it came from T cells, B-cell-depleted T cells, or PBMCs.

Looked up from germline, CDR1 is LNHDA and CDR2 is SQIVND (reference sequence). The CDR3 covers 14 residues. V was trimmed by 1 base and J by 5 bases, leaving 11 bases between them. Per the study methods: The assay estimated nucleated cells by amplifying reference gene primers. The method was immunoSEQ multiplex PCR; TCRdb's version includes in-frame clones alone and lacks a portion of them. V and J calls plus clone size are reproduced from that table; the DNA served to infer D and trimming. Here the sample spans more than 90,000 clones, 70% to 90% being singletons. Material for sequencing was peripheral blood. The chain carries TRBV19 and TRBJ1-1; perhaps TRBD1 as D (6 bases). The sequence was obtained from a man aged 60 to 69 with acute or convalescent COVID-19. CDR3 sequence (DNA): TGTGCCAGTAGTATAGCACAGGGCTTAACTGAAGCTTTCTTT. The encoded protein is CASSIAQGLTEAFF.